The 9 T cell receptor beta chains below were found in one sample sequenced in a study of blood T cells in healthy people across ages. The second PCR ran about 7 to 12 cycles with a sample-barcoded 5' primer and J-beta primers. TCRdb fed the 5' RACE reads into MiXCR, producing one record per CDR3 protein. The table lists 1.5 million to 2 million distinct CDR3 sequences, 40% to 55% of them singletons. The sequencing sample was made of blood. The receptors come from a woman between 35 and 50 years old in good health.

This chain connects TRBV6-4 to TRBJ2-6; no clear D. The V gene's germline CDR1 is MRHNA and CDR2 SNTAGT. V lost 6 bases to trimming and J lost 2 bases, with 11 bases between them. The CDR3 runs to 15 residues. CDR3 loop: CASSGLGPGANVLTF. CDR3 nucleotides: TGTGCCAGCAGCGGGCTGGGTCCTGGGGCCAACGTCCTGACTTTC.

This clonotype showed up just a few times. The V gene is TRBV24-1, the J gene TRBJ2-1; TRBD1 might be the D (5 bases). V was shortened by 6 bases and J by 12 bases, with 11 bases between the two germline ends. CDR3 size: 11 residues. Germline-derived CDR1 and CDR2 are KGHDR and SFDVKD. CDR3 sequence (DNA): TGTGCCACCAGTAGCTGGGGCGGGCAGTTCTTC. Protein: CATSSWGGQFF.

The chain is built from TRBV7-2 and TRBJ1-1, with TRBD1 as a possible D gene (5 bases). The V gene's germline CDR1 is SGHTA and CDR2 FQGNSA. The CDR3 runs to 14 residues. V was cut by 2 bases and J by 6 bases, with 13 bases left in between. The CDR3 DNA reads TGTGCCAGCAGCTTACTCAGGGCAGGGTCTGAAGCTTTCTTT. Translating it yields CASSLLRAGSEAFF.

To note about this clonotype: An end of the junction does not agree with germline; a read error may underlie this. DNA of the CDR3: TGCGCCAGCAGCTCGAGAACGACAGGGTCAGATACGCAGTATTTT. Amino acids: CASSSRTTGSDTQYF. The J gene is TRBJ2-3, the V gene TRBV7-2; 7 bases are a match to TRBD1. The CDR3 covers 15 residues. The germline V gene has CDR1 SGHTA and CDR2 FQGNSA.

The rearrangement joins TRBV6-5 to TRBJ1-2; D might be TRBD1 (5 bases). Germline V gene data show CDR1 as MNHEY and CDR2 as SVGAGI. The CDR3 has 16 residues. The V end was cut by 5 bases, the J end by 4 bases, with 20 bases between. The chain's CDR3 is CASSRGRTSTPYGYTF. The CDR3 coding sequence is TGTGCCAGCAGTCGGGGTCGGACATCGACGCCCTATGGCTACACCTTC.

The rearrangement links TRBV20-1 to TRBJ1-4; a weak D match, TRBD1 (5 bases). The CDR3 has 15 residues. Trimming removed 0 bases from V and 8 bases from J, with 16 bases in between. Germline V gene data show CDR1 as DFQATT and CDR2 as SNEGSKA (reference sequence). CDR3 sequence: CSARDPDSSAEKLFF. The CDR3 bases are TGCAGTGCTAGAGATCCCGACAGTTCCGCAGAAAAACTGTTTTTT.

Note on this clonotype: Compared with germline, one end of the junction differs, possibly owing to a read error. V gene TRBV10-2 combines with J gene TRBJ2-7; D ambiguous. CDR1 is WSHSY, CDR2 SAAADI, per germline. The length of the CDR3 is 11 residues. This CDR3 reads CTSSVAYEQYF. The CDR3 nucleotides are TGCACCAGCAGTGTGGCCTACGAGCAGTACTTC.

The V and J genes are TRBV3-1 and TRBJ1-6; perhaps TRBD1 as D (6 bases). Germline V gives CDR1 LGHDT, CDR2 YNNKEL (reference sequence). This CDR3 has 14 residues. Trimming took off 4 bases at V and 6 bases at J, with 10 bases between the two ends. CDR3 protein: CASSPAGANSPLHF. Here the CDR3 DNA reads TGTGCCAGCAGCCCCGCAGGGGCTAATTCACCCCTCCACTTT.

The genes are TRBV6-2 or TRBV6-3 and TRBJ1-2; a weak D match, TRBD1 (6 bases). Germline loops: CDR1 MNHEY, CDR2 SVGEGT. The V gene lost 5 bases and the J gene lost 3 bases, with 13 bases spanning the gap. CDR3 length equals 14 residues. In nucleotides, the CDR3 is TGTGCCAGCAGTAAACGGACAGATTACTATGGCTACACCTTC. Translating it yields CASSKRTDYYGYTF.